The clone carrying this T cell receptor beta chain was counted many times. Using immunoSEQ multiplex PCR, the repertoire was profiled, and TCRdb retains in-frame clones only, with some absent. The profile covers about 180,000 clones, with 90% appearing a single time and 0.53% taken by the ten largest. These data belong to a study of blood T cell repertoires in COVID-19. Study overall: Italy, Spain and the United States were the sources of the convalescent and acute COVID-19 samples. T cells, B-cell-depleted T cells, or PBMCs provided the cDNA or gDNA that served as material.

The source material was peripheral blood. The receptor was derived from a man aged 50 or older with acute or convalescent COVID-19.

The CDR3 region is CGGGARNTGELFF. DNA for the CDR3: TGTGGTGGAGGGGCTAGGAACACCGGGGAGCTGTTTTTT. This rearrangement joins TRBV30 to TRBJ2-2; D perhaps matches TRBD2 (6 bases). The CDR3 consists of 13 residues. Germline values: CDR1 GTSNPN, CDR2 SVGIG (reference sequence).